Shown below are 2 T cell receptor beta chains from a single sample sequenced in a study of T cell responses to AZD1222 COVID-19 vaccine. Assay: immunoSEQ multiplex PCR; the TCRdb copy retains only in-frame clones and omits some. The sample records about 21,000 clones, roughly 80% being singletons. This material consisted of peripheral blood, taken 28 days after the second AZD1222 dose. The receptors derive from an adult who received the AZD1222 COVID-19 vaccine.

The chain couples TRBV18 to TRBJ2-1; a weak D match, TRBD2 (6 bases). Germline loops: CDR1 KGHSH, CDR2 LQKENI. V lost 5 bases and J lost 5, with 16 bases in between. The CDR3 runs 15 residues. The CDR3 DNA reads as TGTGCCAGCTCAGAACGGGGTAGCGGAAACAATGAGCAGTTCTTC. Protein: CASSERGSGNNEQFF.

The V gene is TRBV30, the J gene TRBJ1-3, with a tentative D call TRBD1 (6 bases). The CDR3 is 17 residues long. Germline values: CDR1 GTSNPN, CDR2 SVGIG (reference sequence). Trimming took 3 bases from V and 1 from J, leaving 19 bases between them. The CDR3 nucleotides are TGTGCCTGGAGCAGACTAGGGACACGAAATTCTGGAAACACCATATATTTT. It translates to CAWSRLGTRNSGNTIYF.